This TCR beta chain was obtained from a study of tissue T cells after allogeneic stem cell transplantation. The CDR3 has 16 residues. Germline V gene sequence: CDR1 KGHPV, CDR2 FQNQEV (reference sequence). J was trimmed by 0 bases and V by 2 bases; bases with no gene match: 3. A note on this clone: Its specificity is unknown. Gene names and germline match the mouse. The read gets to within 1 residue of the CDR3 end, and the germline J gene fills in the rest.

Study conclusions and caveats: Across patients, clones rarely overlapped, yet motif clusters were shared tissue-specifically. Some tissue clones might be persisting host cells; their alloreactivity or antigen specificity was not determined. TCR repertoires tracked anatomic similarity, regardless of disease or transplant status.

Time point: mouse harvest day 7 after allogeneic transplant. Each mouse received 10^7 T-cell-depleted marrow cells plus 10^6 splenic CD5+ T cells by tail vein. Tissues came from B6→BALB/c major-mismatch GVHD mice at day 7 or 14. TCRdb's copy holds only in-frame clones and misses some; the assay was immunoSEQ multiplex PCR. The sample yields roughly 2,300 clones, roughly 55% seen once. What was sequenced was liver tissue. This TCR came from a female BALB/c mouse given C57BL/6 T cells with graft-versus-host disease after an allogeneic hematopoietic cell transplant. The V call is TRBV26, the J call TRBJ2-2, with TRBD1 identical over 7 bases. The chain's CDR3 is CASSLSQGANTGQLYF. The sequenced CDR3 bases are TGTGCCAGCAGTCTGAGCCAGGGGGCAAACACCGGGCAGCTCTAC.